The TCR beta chain described here comes from a study of Ad26.COV2.S vaccination and SARS-CoV-2 variants. General study results and limits: Reports say spike-specific CD8+ and CD4+ T cell responses covered substantial breadth after vaccination. Higher spike-specific TCR breadth was found in vaccine recipients than in placebo recipients.

Data came from immunoSEQ multiplex PCR; TCRdb stores just in-frame clones and leaves some out. The data hold around 170,000 clones, with about 83% observed a single time. Per germline, CDR1 SQVTM and CDR2 ANQGSEA. V gave up 4 bases and J gave up 2 bases; unmatched junction bases: 6. The CDR3 has 14 residues. About this clone itself: What it recognizes is unknown.

The clonotype comes from a human donor who had recovered from COVID-19. The chain employs TRBV29-1 and TRBJ2-3; 7 bases match TRBD1. The input for sequencing was peripheral blood, taken after recovery from COVID-19. The CDR3 nucleotides are TGCAGCGTTGCCACAGGGGCGCACACAGATACGCAGTATTTT. Translating gives CSVATGAHTDTQYF.